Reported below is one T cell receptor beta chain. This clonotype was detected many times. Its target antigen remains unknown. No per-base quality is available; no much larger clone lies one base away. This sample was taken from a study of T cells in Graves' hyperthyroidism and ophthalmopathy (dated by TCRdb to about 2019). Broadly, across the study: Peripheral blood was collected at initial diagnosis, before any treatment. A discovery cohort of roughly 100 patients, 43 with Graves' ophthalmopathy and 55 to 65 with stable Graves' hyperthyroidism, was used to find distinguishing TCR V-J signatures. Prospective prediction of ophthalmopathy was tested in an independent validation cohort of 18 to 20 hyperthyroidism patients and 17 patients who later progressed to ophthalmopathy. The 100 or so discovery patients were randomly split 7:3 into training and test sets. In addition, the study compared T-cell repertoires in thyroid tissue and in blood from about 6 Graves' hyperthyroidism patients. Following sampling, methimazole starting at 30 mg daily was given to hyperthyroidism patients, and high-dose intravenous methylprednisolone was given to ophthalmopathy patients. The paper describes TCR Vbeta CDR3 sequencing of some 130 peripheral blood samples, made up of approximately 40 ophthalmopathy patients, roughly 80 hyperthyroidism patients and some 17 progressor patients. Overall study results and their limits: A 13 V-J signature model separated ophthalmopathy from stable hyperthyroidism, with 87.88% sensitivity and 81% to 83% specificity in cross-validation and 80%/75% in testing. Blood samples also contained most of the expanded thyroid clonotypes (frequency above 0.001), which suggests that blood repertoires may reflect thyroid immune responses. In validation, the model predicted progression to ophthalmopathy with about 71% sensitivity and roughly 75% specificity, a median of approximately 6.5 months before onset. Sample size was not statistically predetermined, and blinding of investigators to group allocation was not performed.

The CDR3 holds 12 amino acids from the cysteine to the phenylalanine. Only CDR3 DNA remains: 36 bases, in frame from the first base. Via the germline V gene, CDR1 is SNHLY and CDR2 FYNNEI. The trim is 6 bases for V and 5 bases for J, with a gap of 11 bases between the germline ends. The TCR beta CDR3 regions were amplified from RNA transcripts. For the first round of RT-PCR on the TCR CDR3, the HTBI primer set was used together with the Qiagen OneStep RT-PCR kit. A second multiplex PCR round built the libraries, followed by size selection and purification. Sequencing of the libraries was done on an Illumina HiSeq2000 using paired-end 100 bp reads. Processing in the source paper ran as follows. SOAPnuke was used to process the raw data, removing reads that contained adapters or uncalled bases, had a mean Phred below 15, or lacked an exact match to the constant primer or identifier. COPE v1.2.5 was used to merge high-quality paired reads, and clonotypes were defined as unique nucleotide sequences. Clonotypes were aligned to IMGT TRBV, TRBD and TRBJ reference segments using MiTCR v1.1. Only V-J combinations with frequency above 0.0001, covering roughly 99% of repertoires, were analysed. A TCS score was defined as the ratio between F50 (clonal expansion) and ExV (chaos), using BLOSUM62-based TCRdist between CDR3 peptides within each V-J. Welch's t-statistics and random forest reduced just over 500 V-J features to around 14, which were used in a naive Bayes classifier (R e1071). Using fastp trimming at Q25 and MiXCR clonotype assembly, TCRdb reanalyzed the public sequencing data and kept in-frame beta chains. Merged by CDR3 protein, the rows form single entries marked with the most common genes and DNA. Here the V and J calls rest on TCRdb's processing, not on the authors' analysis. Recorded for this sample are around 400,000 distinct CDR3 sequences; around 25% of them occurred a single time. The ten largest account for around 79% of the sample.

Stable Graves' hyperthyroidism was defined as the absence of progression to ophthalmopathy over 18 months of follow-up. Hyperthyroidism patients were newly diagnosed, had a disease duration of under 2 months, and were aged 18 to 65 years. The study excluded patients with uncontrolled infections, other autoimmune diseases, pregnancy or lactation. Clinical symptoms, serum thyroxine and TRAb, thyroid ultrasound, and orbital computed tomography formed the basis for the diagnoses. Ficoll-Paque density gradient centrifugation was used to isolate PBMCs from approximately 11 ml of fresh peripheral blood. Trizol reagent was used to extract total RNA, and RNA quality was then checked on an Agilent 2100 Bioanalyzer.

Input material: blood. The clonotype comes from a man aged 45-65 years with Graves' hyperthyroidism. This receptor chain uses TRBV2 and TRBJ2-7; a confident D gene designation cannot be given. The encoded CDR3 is CASSGGGNEQYF. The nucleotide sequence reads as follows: TGTGCCAGCAGCGGCGGTGGTAACGAGCAGTACTTC.